These T cell receptor beta chains were read from a single sample in a study of shared clonotypes between healthy human individuals. Clones were sequenced by immunoSEQ multiplex PCR, and TCRdb holds only the in-frame ones, with some missing. This table holds around 600,000 clones, about 95% found once. Source material: naive CD8+ T cells sorted from blood. All receptors come from a woman in her thirties in good health. CDR3s include the opening cysteine and the closing phenylalanine or tryptophan. The D gene is left open where the match is weak. Clone size is shown for a subset of rows, as once, few, many or a class of expanded clone.

j_gene | d_gene | abundance | v_gene | CDR3aa | CDR3nt
TRBJ2-7 | TRBD2 | NA | TRBV28 | CASSPGLAGYEQYF | TGTGCCAGCAGTCCTGGACTAGCGGGCTACGAGCAGTACTTC
TRBJ1-1 | NA | NA | TRBV10-1 | CASSESGNTEAFF | TGCGCCAGCAGTGAGTCAGGAAACACTGAAGCTTTCTTT
TRBJ1-2 | NA | NA | TRBV4-1 | CASSQVGGPPGYTF | TGCGCCAGCAGCCAAGTGGGCGGACCTCCAGGCTACACCTTC
TRBJ2-7 | TRBD1 | once | TRBV27 | CASSSRQGHEQYF | TGTGCCAGCAGTTCCCGACAGGGACACGAGCAGTACTTC
TRBJ1-6 | TRBD1 | NA | TRBV6-5 | CASSYGDSNSPLHF | TGTGCCAGCAGTTACGGGGACAGCAATTCACCCCTCCACTTT
TRBJ2-5 | NA | NA | TRBV10-2 | CASSLSLGEETQYF | TGCGCCAGCAGCCTCAGCCTAGGGGAAGAGACCCAGTACTTC
TRBJ2-7 | NA | NA | TRBV27 | CASSGLDTSYEQYF | TGTGCCAGCAGTGGTCTCGACACCTCCTACGAGCAGTACTTC
TRBJ2-6 | NA | once | TRBV27 | CASSPRTPSGANVLTF | TGTGCCAGCAGCCCTCGGACCCCCTCTGGGGCCAACGTCCTGACTTTC
TRBJ1-1 | NA | NA | TRBV9 | CASSATGNTEAFF | TGTGCCAGCAGCGCGACAGGGAACACTGAAGCTTTCTTT
TRBJ2-7 | NA | NA | TRBV28 | CASSFGPSYEQYF | TGTGCCAGCAGTTTCGGACCTTCCTACGAGCAGTACTTC
TRBJ2-7 | TRBD1 | NA | TRBV11-2 | CASSNTGGLYEQYF | TGTGCCAGCAGCAATACAGGGGGACTCTACGAGCAGTACTTC
TRBJ2-3 | NA | NA | TRBV29-1 | CSVQGRLPEQADTQYF | TGCAGCGTTCAAGGTCGGCTTCCTGAACAAGCAGATACGCAGTATTTT
TRBJ2-7 | NA | NA | TRBV28 | CASSPTVGRPLLGYEQYF | TGTGCCAGCAGTCCCACGGTTGGGCGACCCCTTTTAGGTTACGAGCAGTACTTC
TRBJ2-6 | NA | NA | TRBV28 | CASSPYSSGANVLTF | TGTGCCAGCAGCCCTTACTCCTCTGGGGCCAACGTCCTGACTTTC
TRBJ1-2 | NA | NA | TRBV28 | CASSLPADGYTF | TGTGCCAGCAGTTTACCAGCCGATGGCTACACCTTC
TRBJ2-5 | TRBD2 | NA | TRBV6-1 | CASTGLAGEAETQYF | TGTGCCAGCACCGGACTAGCGGGAGAAGCTGAGACCCAGTACTTC
TRBJ1-1 | NA | NA | TRBV7-9 | CASRTNRAESTEAFF | TGTGCCAGCAGGACCAACAGGGCTGAGAGCACTGAAGCTTTCTTT
TRBJ2-7 | TRBD2 | NA | TRBV7-9 | CASSTGTSGAYEQYF | TGTGCCAGCAGCACGGGGACTAGCGGGGCCTACGAGCAGTACTTC
TRBJ2-7 | TRBD1 | NA | TRBV4-1 | CASSHDRGLTYEQYF | TGCGCCAGCAGCCACGACAGGGGGCTTACCTACGAGCAGTACTTC
TRBJ2-5 | NA | NA | TRBV29-1 | CSVLAEKETQYF | TGCAGCGTTCTGGCGGAGAAAGAGACCCAGTACTTC
TRBJ1-5 | TRBD1 | once | TRBV28 | CASSFSTRGLNQPQHF | TGTGCCAGCAGTTTCTCCACGAGGGGGCTCAATCAGCCCCAGCATTTT
TRBJ2-5 | NA | NA | TRBV7-9 | CASSLGRARSPETQYF | TGTGCCAGCAGCTTAGGGCGGGCCCGTTCCCCCGAGACCCAGTACTTC
TRBJ2-6 | NA | NA | TRBV27 | CASSLGGHPWANVLTF | TGTGCCAGCAGTTTAGGGGGACACCCCTGGGCCAACGTCCTGACTTTC
TRBJ2-7 | NA | once | TRBV2 | CASRGGYDEQYF | TGTGCCAGCCGAGGGGGGTATGACGAGCAGTACTTC
TRBJ2-7 | NA | NA | TRBV6-9 | CASSTGPSYEQYF | TGTGCCAGCTCCACAGGGCCCTCCTACGAGCAGTACTTC
TRBJ1-5 | NA | NA | TRBV19 | CAGSGQDSNQPQHF | TGTGCCGGTAGTGGGCAGGATAGCAATCAGCCCCAGCATTTT
TRBJ2-7 | TRBD1 | NA | TRBV4-2 | CASSSGGAGYEQYF | TGTGCCAGCAGTTCAGGGGGCGCGGGGTACGAGCAGTACTTC
TRBJ1-5 | NA | NA | TRBV19 | CASSIIGNQPQHF | TGTGCCAGTAGTATAATCGGAAATCAGCCCCAGCATTTT
TRBJ2-2 | TRBD1 | NA | TRBV28 | CASGSVQGAHTGELFF | TGTGCCAGCGGATCAGTACAGGGGGCACACACCGGGGAGCTGTTTTTT
TRBJ2-2 | NA | NA | TRBV30 | CAWIGQGNTGELFF | TGTGCCTGGATTGGGCAGGGGAACACCGGGGAGCTGTTTTTT
TRBJ1-2 | NA | NA | TRBV4-1 | CASSQDQRRGTNYGYTF | TGCGCCAGCAGCCAAGATCAACGGCGGGGGACTAACTATGGCTACACCTTC
TRBJ1-2 | NA | NA | TRBV27 | CASRKTGTNYGYTF | TGTGCCAGCAGAAAGACAGGTACTAACTATGGCTACACCTTC
TRBJ2-7 | NA | NA | TRBV28 | CASSLQLLPYEQYF | TGTGCCAGCAGTTTGCAGCTCCTTCCCTACGAGCAGTACTTC
TRBJ2-7 | NA | NA | TRBV25-1 | CASSELDPPPREQYF | TGTGCCAGCAGTGAATTGGACCCCCCACCGCGCGAGCAGTACTTC
TRBJ1-2 | TRBD1 | NA | TRBV28 | CASVTGGGGGYTF | TGTGCCAGCGTGACAGGGGGTGGTGGTGGCTACACCTTC
TRBJ1-2 | TRBD1 | NA | TRBV2 | CASRSGQELHGYTF | TGTGCCAGCAGATCCGGACAGGAGCTGCATGGCTACACCTTC
TRBJ1-2 | NA | NA | TRBV5-6 | CASSAEGEDYYGYTF | TGTGCCAGCAGCGCCGAGGGTGAGGATTACTATGGCTACACCTTC
TRBJ2-7 | NA | NA | TRBV29-1 | CSAEPAGAYEQYF | TGCAGCGCCGAGCCCGCAGGAGCCTACGAGCAGTACTTC
TRBJ2-1 | TRBD2 | NA | TRBV19 | CASSLTSGPSSYNEQFF | TGTGCCAGTAGTCTTACTAGCGGGCCTAGCTCCTACAATGAGCAGTTCTTC
TRBJ1-5 | NA | NA | TRBV28 | CASSYNGGQRGQPQHF | TGTGCCAGCAGCTATAACGGAGGACAGAGGGGACAGCCCCAGCATTTT
TRBJ1-5 | TRBD1 | once | TRBV19 | CASSIYRGNSQPQHF | TGTGCCAGTAGTATTTACAGGGGGAATTCTCAGCCCCAGCATTTT
TRBJ2-1 | TRBD2 | NA | TRBV28 | CASSSANSGLAGVEQFF | TGTGCCAGCAGTTCTGCCAACTCCGGACTAGCGGGAGTCGAGCAGTTCTTC
TRBJ2-1 | NA | NA | TRBV4-1 | CASSQGRQRRSYNEQFF | TGCGCCAGCAGCCAAGGGCGACAGCGGCGCTCCTACAATGAGCAGTTCTTC
TRBJ1-5 | NA | NA | TRBV6-8 | CASSYSNCPVVPNQPQHF | TGTGCCAGCAGTTACTCGAATTGTCCTGTAGTCCCGAATCAGCCCCAGCATTTT
TRBJ2-3 | TRBD2 | once | TRBV13 | CASSFGLAPPDTQYF | TGTGCCAGCAGCTTCGGACTAGCTCCTCCAGATACGCAGTATTTT
TRBJ1-1 | NA | once | TRBV27 | CASSLRGGTEAFF | TGTGCCAGCAGTTTGCGGGGGGGCACTGAAGCTTTCTTT
TRBJ2-1 | NA | NA | TRBV5-4 | CASSTNNEQFF | TGTGCCAGCAGCACAAACAATGAGCAGTTCTTC
TRBJ2-3 | NA | NA | TRBV2 | CASSFPPGMEDTQYF | TGTGCCAGCTCTTTCCCACCCGGCATGGAAGATACGCAGTATTTT
TRBJ2-7 | NA | NA | TRBV11-2 | CASSFSDPYEQYF | TGTGCCAGCAGCTTCAGTGATCCCTACGAGCAGTACTTC